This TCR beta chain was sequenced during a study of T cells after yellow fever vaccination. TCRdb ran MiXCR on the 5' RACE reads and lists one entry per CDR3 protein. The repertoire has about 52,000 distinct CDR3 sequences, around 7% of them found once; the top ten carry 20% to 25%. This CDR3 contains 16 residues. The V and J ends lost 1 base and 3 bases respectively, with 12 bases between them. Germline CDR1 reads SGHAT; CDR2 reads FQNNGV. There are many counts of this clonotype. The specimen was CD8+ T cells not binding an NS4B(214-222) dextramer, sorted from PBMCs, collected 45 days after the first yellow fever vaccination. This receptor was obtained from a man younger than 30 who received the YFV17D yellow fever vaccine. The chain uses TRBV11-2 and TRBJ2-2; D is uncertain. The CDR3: CASSLVTGQDTGELFF. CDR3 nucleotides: TGTGCCAGCAGCTTAGTTACGGGTCAAGACACCGGGGAGCTGTTTTTT.